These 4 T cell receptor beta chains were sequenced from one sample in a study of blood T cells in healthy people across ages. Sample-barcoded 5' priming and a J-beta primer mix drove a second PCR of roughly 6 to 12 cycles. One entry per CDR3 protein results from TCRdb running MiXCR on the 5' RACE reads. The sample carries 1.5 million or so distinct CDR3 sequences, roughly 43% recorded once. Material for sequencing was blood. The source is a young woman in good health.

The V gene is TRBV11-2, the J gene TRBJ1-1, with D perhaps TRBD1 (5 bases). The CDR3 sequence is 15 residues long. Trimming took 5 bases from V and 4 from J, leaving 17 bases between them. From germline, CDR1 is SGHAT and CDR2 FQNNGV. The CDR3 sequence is CASSTTGGITTEAFF. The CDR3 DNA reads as TGTGCCAGCAGCACAACGGGGGGGATCACCACTGAAGCTTTCTTT.

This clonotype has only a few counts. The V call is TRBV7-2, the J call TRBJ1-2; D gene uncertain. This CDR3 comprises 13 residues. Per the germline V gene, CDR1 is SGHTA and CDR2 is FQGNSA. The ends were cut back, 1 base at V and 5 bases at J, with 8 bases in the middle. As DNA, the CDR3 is TGTGCCAGCAGCTTAGAAGCCGGATATGGCTACACCTTC. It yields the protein CASSLEAGYGYTF.

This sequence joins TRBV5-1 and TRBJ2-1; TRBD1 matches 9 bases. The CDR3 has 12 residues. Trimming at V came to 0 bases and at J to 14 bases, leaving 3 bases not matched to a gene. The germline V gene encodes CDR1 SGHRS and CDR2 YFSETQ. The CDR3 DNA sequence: TGCGCCAGCAGCTTGGGGGGGGACAGGGAGTTCTTC. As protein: CASSLGGDREFF.

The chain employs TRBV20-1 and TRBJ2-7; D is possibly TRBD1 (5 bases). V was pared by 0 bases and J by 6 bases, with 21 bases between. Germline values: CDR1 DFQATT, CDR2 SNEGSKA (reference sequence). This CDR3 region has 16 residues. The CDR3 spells CSARDYPGNYRLEQYF. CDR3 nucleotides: TGCAGTGCTAGAGATTATCCAGGGAACTACCGTCTCGAGCAGTACTTC.